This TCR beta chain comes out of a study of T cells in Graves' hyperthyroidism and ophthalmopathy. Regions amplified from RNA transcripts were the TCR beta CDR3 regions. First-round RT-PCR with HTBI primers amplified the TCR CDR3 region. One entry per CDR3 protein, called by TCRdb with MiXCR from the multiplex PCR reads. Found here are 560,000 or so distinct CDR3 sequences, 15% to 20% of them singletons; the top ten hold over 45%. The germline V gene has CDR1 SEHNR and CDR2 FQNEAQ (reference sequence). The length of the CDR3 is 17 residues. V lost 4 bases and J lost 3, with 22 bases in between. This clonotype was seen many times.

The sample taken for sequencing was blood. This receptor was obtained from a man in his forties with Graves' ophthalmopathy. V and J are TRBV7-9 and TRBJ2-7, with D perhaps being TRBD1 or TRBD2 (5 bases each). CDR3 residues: CASSSSGHSRINYEQYF. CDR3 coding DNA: TGTGCCAGCAGCTCCTCGGGGCACTCCCGAATAAACTACGAGCAGTACTTC.